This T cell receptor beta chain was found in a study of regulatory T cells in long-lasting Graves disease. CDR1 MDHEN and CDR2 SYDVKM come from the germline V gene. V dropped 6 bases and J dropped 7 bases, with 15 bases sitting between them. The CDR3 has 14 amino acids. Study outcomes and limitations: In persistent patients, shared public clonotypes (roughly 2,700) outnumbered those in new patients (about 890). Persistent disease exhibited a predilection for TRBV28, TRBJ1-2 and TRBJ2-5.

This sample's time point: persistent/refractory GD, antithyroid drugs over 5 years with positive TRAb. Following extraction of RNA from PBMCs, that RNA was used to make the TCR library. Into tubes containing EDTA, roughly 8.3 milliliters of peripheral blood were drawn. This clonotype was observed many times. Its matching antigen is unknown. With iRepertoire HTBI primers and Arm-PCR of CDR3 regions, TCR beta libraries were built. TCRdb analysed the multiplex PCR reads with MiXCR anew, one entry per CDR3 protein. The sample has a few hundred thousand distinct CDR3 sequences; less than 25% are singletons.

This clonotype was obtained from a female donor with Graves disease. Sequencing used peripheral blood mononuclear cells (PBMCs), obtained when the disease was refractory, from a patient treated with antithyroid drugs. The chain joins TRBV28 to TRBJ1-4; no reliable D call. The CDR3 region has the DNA TGTGCCAGCAGCCTCCCAGGAAACCCTGAAAAACTGTTTTTT. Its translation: CASSLPGNPEKLFF.